This entry is about one T cell receptor (beta chain). Its target is not known. The data stem from a study of OX40 agonist ivuxolimab in advanced cancers. Study context: A mean age of approximately 64 years, range about 20 to 85, was recorded, and approximately 85% were male. Study findings and constraints: Compared with others, partial responders at 0.1-3.0 mg/kg displayed clonal expansion among the lowest. Certain nonresponders likewise exhibited a low normalized T-cell clonal expansion. Average numbers of expanded clones were greater in CD8+ T cells than in CD4+.

Method: immunoSEQ multiplex PCR; TCRdb's copy keeps in-frame clones and lacks some. The profile shows around 94,000 clones, around 91% of them singletons. The CDR3 has 15 residues. Germline CDR1 is SGHDT and CDR2 is YYEEEE. The ends lost 0 bases at V and 1 base at J; junction bases unmatched: 1. The sample here was CD4+ or CD8+ T cells sorted from blood, taken in a trial of the OX40 agonist ivuxolimab. The sequence was obtained from an adult with an advanced solid tumor such as melanoma, head and neck, liver or kidney cancer. The chain carries TRBV5-6 and TRBJ2-1; 7 nucleotides agree with TRBD2. DNA for the CDR3: TGTGCCAGCAGCTTGGGGGGAGGGTCCTACAATGAGCAGTTCTTC. It codes for CASSLGGGSYNEQFF.